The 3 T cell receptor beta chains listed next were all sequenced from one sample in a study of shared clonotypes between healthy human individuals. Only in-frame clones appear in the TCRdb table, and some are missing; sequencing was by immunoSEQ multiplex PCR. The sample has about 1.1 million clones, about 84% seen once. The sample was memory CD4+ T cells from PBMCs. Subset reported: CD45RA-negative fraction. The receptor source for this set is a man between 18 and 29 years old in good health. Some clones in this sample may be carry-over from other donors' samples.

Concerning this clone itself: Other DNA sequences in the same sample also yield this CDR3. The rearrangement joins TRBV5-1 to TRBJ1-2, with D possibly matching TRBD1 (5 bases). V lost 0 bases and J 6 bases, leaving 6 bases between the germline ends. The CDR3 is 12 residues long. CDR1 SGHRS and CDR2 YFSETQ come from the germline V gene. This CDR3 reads CASSLDRNGYTF. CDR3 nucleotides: TGCGCCAGCAGCTTGGACAGGAATGGCTACACCTTC.

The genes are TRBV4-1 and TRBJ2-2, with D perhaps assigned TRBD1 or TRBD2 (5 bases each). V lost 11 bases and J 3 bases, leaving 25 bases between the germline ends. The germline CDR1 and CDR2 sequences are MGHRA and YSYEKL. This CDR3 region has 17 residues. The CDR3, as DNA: TGCGCCGGCACAGCCCCTCAGAGGGGAGAGGACACCGGGGAGCTGTTTTTT. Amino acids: CAGTAPQRGEDTGELFF.

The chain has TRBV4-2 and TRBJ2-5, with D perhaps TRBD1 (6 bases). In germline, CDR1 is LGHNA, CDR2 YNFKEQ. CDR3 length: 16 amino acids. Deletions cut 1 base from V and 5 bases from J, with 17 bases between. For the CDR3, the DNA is TGTGCCAGCAGCCAAGGGCAGGGGCCAGGCAGGGAGACCCAGTACTTC. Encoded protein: CASSQGQGPGRETQYF.